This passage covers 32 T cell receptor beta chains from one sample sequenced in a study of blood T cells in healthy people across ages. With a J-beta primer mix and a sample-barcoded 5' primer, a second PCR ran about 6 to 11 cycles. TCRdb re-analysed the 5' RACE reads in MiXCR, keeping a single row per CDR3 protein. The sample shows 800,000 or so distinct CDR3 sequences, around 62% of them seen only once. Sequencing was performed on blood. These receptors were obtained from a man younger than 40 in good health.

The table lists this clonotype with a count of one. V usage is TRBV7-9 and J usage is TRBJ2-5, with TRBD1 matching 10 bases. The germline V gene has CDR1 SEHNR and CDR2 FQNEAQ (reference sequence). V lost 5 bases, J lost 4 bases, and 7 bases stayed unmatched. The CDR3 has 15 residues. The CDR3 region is CASSKGQGLAETQYF. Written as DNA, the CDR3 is TGTGCCAGCAGCAAGGGACAGGGGTTGGCAGAGACCCAGTACTTC.

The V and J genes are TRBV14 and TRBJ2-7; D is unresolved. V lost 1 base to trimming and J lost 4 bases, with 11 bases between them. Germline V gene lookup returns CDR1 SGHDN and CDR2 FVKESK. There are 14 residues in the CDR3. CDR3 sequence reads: CASSQGVMVYEQYF. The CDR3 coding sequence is TGTGCCAGCAGCCAAGGAGTCATGGTATACGAGCAGTACTTC.

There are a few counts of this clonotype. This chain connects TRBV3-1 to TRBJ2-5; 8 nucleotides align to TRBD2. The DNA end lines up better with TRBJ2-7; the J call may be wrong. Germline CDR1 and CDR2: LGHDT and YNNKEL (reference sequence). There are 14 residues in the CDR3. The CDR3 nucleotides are TGTGCCAGCAGCCAGGCCCCGGGGGGGACCGAGCAGTACTTC. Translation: CASSQAPGGTEQYF.

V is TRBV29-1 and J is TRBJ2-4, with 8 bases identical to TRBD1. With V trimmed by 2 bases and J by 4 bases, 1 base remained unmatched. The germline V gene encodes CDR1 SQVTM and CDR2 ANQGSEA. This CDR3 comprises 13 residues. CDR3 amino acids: CSVEQGAKNIQYF. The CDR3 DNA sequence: TGCAGCGTTGAACAGGGGGCAAAAAACATTCAGTACTTC. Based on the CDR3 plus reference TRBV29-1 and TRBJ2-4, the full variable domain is SAVISQKPSRDICQRGTSLTIQCQVDSQVTMMFWYRQQPGQSLTLIATANQGSEATYESGFVIDKFPISRPNLTFSTLTVSNMSPEDSSIYLCSVEQGAKNIQYFGAGTRLSVL.

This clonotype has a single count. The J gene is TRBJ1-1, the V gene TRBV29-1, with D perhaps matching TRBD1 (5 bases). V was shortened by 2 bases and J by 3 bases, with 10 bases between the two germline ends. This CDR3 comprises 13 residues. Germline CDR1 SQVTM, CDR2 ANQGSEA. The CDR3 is CSVESGLYTEAFF. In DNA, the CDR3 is TGCAGCGTTGAATCAGGGTTATACACTGAAGCTTTCTTT. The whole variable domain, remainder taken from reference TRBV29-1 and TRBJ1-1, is SAVISQKPSRDICQRGTSLTIQCQVDSQVTMMFWYRQQPGQSLTLIATANQGSEATYESGFVIDKFPISRPNLTFSTLTVSNMSPEDSSIYLCSVESGLYTEAFFGQGTRLTVV.

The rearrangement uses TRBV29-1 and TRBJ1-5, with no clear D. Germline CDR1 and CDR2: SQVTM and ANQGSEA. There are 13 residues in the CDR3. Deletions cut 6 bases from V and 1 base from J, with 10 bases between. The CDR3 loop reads CSVSWESNQPQHF. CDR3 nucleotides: TGCAGCGTCTCCTGGGAAAGCAATCAGCCCCAGCATTTT. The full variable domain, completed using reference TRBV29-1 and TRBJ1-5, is SAVISQKPSRDICQRGTSLTIQCQVDSQVTMMFWYRQQPGQSLTLIATANQGSEATYESGFVIDKFPISRPNLTFSTLTVSNMSPEDSSIYLCSVSWESNQPQHFGDGTRLSIL.

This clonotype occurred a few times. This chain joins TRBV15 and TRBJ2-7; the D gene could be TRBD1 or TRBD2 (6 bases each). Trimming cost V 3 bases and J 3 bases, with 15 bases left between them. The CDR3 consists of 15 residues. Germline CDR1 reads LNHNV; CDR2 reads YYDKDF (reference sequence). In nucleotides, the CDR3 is TGTGCCACCAGCAGGGTCGCTGGGGGGCTCTACGAGCAGTACTTC. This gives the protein CATSRVAGGLYEQYF.

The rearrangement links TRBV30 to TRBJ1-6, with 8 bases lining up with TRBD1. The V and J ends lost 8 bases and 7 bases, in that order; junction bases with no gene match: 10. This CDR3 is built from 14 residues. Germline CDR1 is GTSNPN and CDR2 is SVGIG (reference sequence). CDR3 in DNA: TGTGCCCGGGCGTCAGGGGGCTTGAATTCACCCCTCCACTTT. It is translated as CARASGGLNSPLHF.

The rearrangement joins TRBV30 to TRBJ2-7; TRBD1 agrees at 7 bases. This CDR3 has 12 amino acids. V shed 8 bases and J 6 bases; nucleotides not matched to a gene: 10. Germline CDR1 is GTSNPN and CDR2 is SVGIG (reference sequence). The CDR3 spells CAGTQGSAEQYF. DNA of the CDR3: TGTGCCGGGACACAGGGGTCGGCCGAGCAGTACTTC.

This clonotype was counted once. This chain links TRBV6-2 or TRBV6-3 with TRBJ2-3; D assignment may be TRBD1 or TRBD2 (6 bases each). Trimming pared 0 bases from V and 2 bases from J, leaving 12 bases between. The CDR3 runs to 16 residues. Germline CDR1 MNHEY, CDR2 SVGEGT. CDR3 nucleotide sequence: TGTGCCAGCAGTTACTCGAGTCGGGGGCTCACAGATACGCAGTATTTT. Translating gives CASSYSSRGLTDTQYF.

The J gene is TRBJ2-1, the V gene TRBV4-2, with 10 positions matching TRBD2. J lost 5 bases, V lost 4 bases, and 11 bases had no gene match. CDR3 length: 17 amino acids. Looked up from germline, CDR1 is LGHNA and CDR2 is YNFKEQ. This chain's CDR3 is CASSPNIAGGPNNEQFF. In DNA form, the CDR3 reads TGTGCCAGCAGCCCGAATATAGCGGGGGGACCCAACAATGAGCAGTTCTTC.

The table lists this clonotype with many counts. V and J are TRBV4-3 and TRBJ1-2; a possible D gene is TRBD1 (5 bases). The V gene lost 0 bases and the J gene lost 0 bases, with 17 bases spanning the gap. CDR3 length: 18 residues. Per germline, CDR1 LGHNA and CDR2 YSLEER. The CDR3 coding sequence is TGCGCCAGCAGCCAAGATGTGGGAGGGGCGCGGGCTAACTATGGCTACACCTTC. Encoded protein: CASSQDVGGARANYGYTF.

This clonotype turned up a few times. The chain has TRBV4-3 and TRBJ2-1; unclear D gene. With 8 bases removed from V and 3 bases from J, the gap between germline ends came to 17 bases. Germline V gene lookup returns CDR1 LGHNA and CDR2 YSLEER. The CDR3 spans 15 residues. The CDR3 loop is CASAIGLGNYNEQFF. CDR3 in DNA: TGCGCCAGCGCAATCGGGCTAGGGAACTACAATGAGCAGTTCTTC.

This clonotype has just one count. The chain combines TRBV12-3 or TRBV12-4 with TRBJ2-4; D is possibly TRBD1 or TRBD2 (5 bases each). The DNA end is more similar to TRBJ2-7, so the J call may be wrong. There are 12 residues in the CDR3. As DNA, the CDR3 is TGTGCCAGCAGGAGGGGTAGGCTCGAGCAGTACTTC. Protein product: CASRRGRLEQYF.

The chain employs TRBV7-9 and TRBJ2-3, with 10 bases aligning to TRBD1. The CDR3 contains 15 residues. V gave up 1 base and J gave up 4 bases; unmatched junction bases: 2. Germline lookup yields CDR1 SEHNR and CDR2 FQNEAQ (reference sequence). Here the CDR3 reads CASSLGQGASDTQYF. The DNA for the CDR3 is TGTGCCAGCAGCTTAGGACAGGGGGCTTCAGATACGCAGTATTTT.

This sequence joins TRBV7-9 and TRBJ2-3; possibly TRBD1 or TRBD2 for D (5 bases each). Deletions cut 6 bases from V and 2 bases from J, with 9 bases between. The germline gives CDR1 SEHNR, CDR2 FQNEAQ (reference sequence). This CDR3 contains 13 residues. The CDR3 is CASRTGTTDTQYF. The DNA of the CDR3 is TGTGCCAGCAGGACCGGGACCACAGATACGCAGTATTTT. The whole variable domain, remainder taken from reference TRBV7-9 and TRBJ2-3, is DTGVSQNPRHKITKRGQNVTFRCDPISEHNRLYWYRQTLGQGPEFLTYFQNEAQLEKSRLLSDRFSAERPKGSFSTLEIQRTEQGDSAMYLCASRTGTTDTQYFGPGTRLTVL.

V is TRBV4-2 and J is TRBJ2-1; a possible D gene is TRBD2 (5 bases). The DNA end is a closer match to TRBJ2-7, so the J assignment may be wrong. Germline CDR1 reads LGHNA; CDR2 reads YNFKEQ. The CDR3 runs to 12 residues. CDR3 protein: CASSQPSGEQYF. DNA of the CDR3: TGTGCCAGCAGCCAACCCTCGGGAGAGCAGTACTTC.

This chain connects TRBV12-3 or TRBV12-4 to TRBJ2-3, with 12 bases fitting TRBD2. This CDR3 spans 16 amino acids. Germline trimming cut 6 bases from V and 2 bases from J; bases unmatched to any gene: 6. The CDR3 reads CASRPLAGGITDTQYF. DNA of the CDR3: TGTGCCAGCAGGCCGCTAGCGGGAGGGATCACAGATACGCAGTATTTT.

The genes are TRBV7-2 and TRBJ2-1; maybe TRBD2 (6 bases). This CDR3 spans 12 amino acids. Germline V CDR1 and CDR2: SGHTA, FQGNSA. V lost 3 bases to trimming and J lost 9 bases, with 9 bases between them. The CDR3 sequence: CASSFQGGEQFF. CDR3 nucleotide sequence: TGTGCCAGCAGCTTCCAGGGAGGTGAGCAGTTCTTC.

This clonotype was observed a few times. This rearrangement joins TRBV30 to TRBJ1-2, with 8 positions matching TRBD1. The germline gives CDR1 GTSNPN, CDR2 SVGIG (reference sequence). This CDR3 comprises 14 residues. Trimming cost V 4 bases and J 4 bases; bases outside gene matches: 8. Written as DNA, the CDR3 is TGTGCCTGGATACGGCCAGGGGGCACCTATGGCTACACCTTC. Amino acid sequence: CAWIRPGGTYGYTF.

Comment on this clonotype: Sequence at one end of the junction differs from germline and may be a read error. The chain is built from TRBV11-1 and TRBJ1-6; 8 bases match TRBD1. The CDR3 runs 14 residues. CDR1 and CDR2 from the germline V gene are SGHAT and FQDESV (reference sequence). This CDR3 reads CASSRTGNNPPLHF. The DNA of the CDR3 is TGTGCCAGCAGCCGGACAGGGAATAATCCACCCCTCCACTTT.

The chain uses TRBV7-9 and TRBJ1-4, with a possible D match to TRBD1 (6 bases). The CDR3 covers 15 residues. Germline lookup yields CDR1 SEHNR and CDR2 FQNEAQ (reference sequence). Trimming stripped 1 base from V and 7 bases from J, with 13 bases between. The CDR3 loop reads CASSLGWGRSEKLFF. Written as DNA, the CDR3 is TGTGCCAGCAGCTTAGGATGGGGGCGGAGTGAAAAACTGTTTTTT.

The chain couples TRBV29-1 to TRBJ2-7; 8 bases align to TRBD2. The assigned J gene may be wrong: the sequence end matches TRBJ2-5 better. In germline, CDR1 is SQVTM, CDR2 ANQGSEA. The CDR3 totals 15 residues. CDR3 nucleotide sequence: TGCAGCGTTGGGGGTAGCGGGGCCCAAGGAGAGACCCAGTACTTC. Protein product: CSVGGSGAQGETQYF.

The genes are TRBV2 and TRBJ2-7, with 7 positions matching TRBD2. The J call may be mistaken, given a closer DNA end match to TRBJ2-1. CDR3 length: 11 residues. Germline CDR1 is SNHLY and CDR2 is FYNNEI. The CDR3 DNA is TGTGCCAGTCTAGCGGAAGAGACCCAGTTCTTC. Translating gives CASLAEETQFF.

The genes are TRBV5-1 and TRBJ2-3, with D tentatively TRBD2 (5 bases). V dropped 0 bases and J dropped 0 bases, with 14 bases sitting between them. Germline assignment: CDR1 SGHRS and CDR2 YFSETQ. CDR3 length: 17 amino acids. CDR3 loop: CASSLEPEAVSTDTQYF. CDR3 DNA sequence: TGCGCCAGCAGCTTGGAGCCGGAGGCCGTTAGCACAGATACGCAGTATTTT.

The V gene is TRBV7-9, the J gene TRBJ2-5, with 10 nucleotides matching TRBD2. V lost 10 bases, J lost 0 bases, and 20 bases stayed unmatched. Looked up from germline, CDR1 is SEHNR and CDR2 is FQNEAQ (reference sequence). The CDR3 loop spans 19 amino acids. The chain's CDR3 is CAIALRHAQAGGYQETQYF. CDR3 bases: TGTGCCATTGCGCTTCGACACGCTCAAGCGGGGGGGTACCAAGAGACCCAGTACTTC.

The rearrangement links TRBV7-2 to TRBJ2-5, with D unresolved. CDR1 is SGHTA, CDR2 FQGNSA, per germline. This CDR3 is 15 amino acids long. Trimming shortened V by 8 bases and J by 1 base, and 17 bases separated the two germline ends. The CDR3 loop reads CASLQNGSPQETQYF. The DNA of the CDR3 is TGTGCCAGCCTACAGAACGGGTCACCCCAAGAGACCCAGTACTTC.

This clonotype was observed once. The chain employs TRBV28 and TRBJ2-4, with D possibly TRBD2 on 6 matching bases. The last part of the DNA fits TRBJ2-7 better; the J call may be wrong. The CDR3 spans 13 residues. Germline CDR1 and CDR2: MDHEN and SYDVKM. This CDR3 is CASSMGGSYEQYF. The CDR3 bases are TGTGCCAGCTCCATGGGGGGCTCCTACGAGCAGTACTTC.

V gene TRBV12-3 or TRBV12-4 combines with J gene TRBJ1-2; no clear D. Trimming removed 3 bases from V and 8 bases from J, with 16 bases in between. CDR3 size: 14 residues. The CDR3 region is CASSFGPPSRGYTF. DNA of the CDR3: TGTGCCAGCAGTTTCGGGCCTCCATCCCGAGGCTACACCTTC.

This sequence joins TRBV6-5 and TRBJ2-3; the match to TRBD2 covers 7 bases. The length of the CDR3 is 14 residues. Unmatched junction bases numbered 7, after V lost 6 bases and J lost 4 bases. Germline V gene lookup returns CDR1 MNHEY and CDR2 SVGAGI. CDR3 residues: CASSRSGRADTQYF. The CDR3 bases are TGTGCCAGCAGCCGTAGCGGGCGCGCAGATACGCAGTATTTT.

CDR3 coding DNA: TGTGCCAGCACTCAACCCCCCAGCGTACACGAGCAGTACTTC. This gives the protein CASTQPPSVHEQYF. The J gene is TRBJ2-7, the V gene TRBV6-2 or TRBV6-3; D is undetermined. V lost 7 bases, J lost 5 bases, and 18 bases lay in between. Germline-derived CDR1 and CDR2 are MNHEY and SVGEGT. The CDR3 is made up of 14 amino acids.

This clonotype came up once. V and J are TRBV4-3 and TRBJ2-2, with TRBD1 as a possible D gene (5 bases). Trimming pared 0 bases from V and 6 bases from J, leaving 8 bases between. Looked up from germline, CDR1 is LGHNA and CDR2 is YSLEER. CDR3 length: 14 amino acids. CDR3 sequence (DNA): TGCGCCAGCAGCCAAGAGGTCAGGGCCGGGGAGCTGTTTTTT. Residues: CASSQEVRAGELFF.